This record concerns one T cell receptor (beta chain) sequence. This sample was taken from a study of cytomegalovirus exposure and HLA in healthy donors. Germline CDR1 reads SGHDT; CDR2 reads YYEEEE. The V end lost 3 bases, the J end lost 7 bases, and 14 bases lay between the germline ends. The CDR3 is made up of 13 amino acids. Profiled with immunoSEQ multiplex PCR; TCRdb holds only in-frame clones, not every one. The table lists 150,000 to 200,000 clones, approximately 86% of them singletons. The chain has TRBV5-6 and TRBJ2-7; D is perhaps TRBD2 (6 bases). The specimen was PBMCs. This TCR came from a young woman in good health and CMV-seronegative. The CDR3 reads CASSSYSAGEQYF. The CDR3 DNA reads TGTGCCAGCAGCTCATACTCGGCGGGGGAGCAGTACTTC.